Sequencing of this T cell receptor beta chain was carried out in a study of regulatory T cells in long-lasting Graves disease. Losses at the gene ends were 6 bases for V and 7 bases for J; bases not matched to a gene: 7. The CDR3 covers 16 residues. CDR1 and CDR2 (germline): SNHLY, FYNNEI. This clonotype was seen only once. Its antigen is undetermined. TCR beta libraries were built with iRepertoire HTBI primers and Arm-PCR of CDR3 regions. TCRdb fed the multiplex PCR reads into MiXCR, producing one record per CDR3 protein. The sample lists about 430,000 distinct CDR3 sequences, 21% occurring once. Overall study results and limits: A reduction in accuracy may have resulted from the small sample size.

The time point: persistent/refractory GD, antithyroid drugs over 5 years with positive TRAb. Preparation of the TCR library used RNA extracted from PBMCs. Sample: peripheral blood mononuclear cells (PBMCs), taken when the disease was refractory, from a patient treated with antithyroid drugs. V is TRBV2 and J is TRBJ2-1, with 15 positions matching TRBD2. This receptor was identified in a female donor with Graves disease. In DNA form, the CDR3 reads TGTGCCAGCAGCTTACTCGGGACTAGCGGGAGGAATGAGCAGTTCTTC. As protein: CASSLLGTSGRNEQFF.